The 10 T cell receptor beta chains presented below share a single source sample, sequenced in a study of beta chain features in type 1 diabetes. Expressed TCRB transcripts were sequenced after all isolated RNA was converted to cDNA. The data were produced by immunoSEQ multiplex PCR, yet TCRdb's version contains in-frame clones alone and is incomplete. The sample lists around 300,000 clones, around 7.8% occurring once. The sample consisted of central memory CD4+ T cells from blood. The receptors stem from a woman aged 18-30 years in good health.

This clone occurred a few times. This chain links TRBV19 with TRBJ2-5; 9 bases match TRBD2. J was trimmed by 5 bases and V by 3 bases; bases with no gene match: 7. The CDR3 runs to 15 residues. Germline CDR1 is LNHDA and CDR2 is SQIVND (reference sequence). The CDR3 nucleotides are TGTGCCAGTAGTATTAACCTAGCGGGATGGGAGACCCAGTACTTC. This codes for CASSINLAGWETQYF.

The V and J genes are TRBV7-9 and TRBJ1-2; no clear D gene. Germline lookup yields CDR1 SEHNR and CDR2 FQNEAQ (reference sequence). The CDR3 is made up of 14 amino acids. With 1 base removed from V and 2 bases from J, the gap between germline ends came to 8 bases. The CDR3 bases are TGTGCCAGCAGCTTAGGTGGTGTGAACTATGGCTACACCTTC. It codes for CASSLGGVNYGYTF.

The chain is built from TRBV19 and TRBJ2-3; the D gene is possibly TRBD2 (5 bases). Trimming removed 0 bases from V and 6 bases from J, with 13 bases in between. Germline V CDR1 and CDR2: LNHDA, SQIVND (reference sequence). This CDR3 is 15 amino acids long. Here the CDR3 DNA reads TGTGCCAGTAGTATAGATACACTAGTGACGGATACGCAGTATTTT. This sequence encodes CASSIDTLVTDTQYF.

The rearrangement links TRBV6-1 to TRBJ1-4; D gene ambiguous. This CDR3 has 13 amino acids. Trimming pared 4 bases from V and 10 bases from J, leaving 13 bases between. The germline V gene encodes CDR1 MNHNS and CDR2 SASEGT. DNA for the CDR3: TGTGCCAGCAGTGCAAGACCGAGATCAAAACTGTTTTTT. Translating it yields CASSARPRSKLFF.

The chain couples TRBV9 to TRBJ2-5; D might be TRBD1 or TRBD2, each matching 5 bases. V was clipped by 4 bases and J by 3 bases, with 19 bases between them. Per the germline V gene, CDR1 is SGDLS and CDR2 is YYNGEE. This CDR3 region has 16 residues. The CDR3: CASSPRPRDREETQYF. The CDR3 DNA is TGTGCCAGCAGCCCCCGGCCCCGGGACCGAGAAGAGACCCAGTACTTC.

This clone turned up a few times. This rearrangement joins TRBV5-6 to TRBJ1-5; TRBD1 is a possible D gene (6 bases). The CDR3 consists of 14 residues. V lost 2 bases and J lost 4, with 10 bases in between. In germline, CDR1 is SGHDT, CDR2 YYEEEE. In nucleotides, the CDR3 is TGTGCCAGCAGCTTCCAGGGGTTAAATCAGCCCCAGCATTTT. Translating gives CASSFQGLNQPQHF.

This clone appeared a few times. The rearrangement joins TRBV11-1 to TRBJ2-7; no definite D call. The germline V gene encodes CDR1 SGHAT and CDR2 FQDESV (reference sequence). This CDR3 is 12 amino acids long. Trimming pared 5 bases from V and 1 base from J, leaving 6 bases between. The CDR3 coding sequence is TGTGCCAGCAGCACGGATTCCTACGAGCAGTACTTC. It encodes CASSTDSYEQYF.

In its sample, this clone was seen many times. This CDR3 is CASSPGTITGELFF. The CDR3 DNA reads as TGCGCCAGCAGCCCTGGGACAATCACCGGGGAGCTGTTTTTT. The V gene is TRBV4-1, the J gene TRBJ2-2, with D possibly being TRBD1 (6 bases). Trimming took off 4 bases at V and 4 bases at J, with 10 bases between the two ends. CDR3 length equals 14 residues. Germline CDR1 is MGHRA and CDR2 is YSYEKL.

The J gene is TRBJ1-2, the V gene TRBV6-1; a possible D gene is TRBD1 (5 bases). There are 13 residues in the CDR3. V lost 7 bases and J 4 bases, leaving 13 bases between the germline ends. From germline, CDR1 is MNHNS and CDR2 SASEGT. The CDR3 spells CASTFGTVYGYTF. The CDR3 bases are TGTGCCAGCACTTTCGGGACGGTCTATGGCTACACCTTC.

This clone was seen a handful of times. This chain connects TRBV7-2 to TRBJ2-5, with 9 bases lining up with TRBD1. V dropped 10 bases and J dropped 7; count of bases not matched to a gene: 10. The CDR3 has 13 amino acids. CDR1 and CDR2 (germline): SGHTA, FQGNSA. In DNA, the CDR3 is TGTGCCACCTCCGGGACAGGGTTTGGGACCCAGTACTTC. This encodes CATSGTGFGTQYF.